This TCR beta chain was sequenced during a study of shared clonotypes between healthy human individuals. For the study at large: Each donor contributed plates that comprised three CD4 naive, three CD4 memory, two CD8 naive and one CD8 memory.

General study results and limits: A handful of donors showed sharing of about 4.8% of naive CD4 clonotypes.

On this clone itself: Its specificity is unknown.

Per the original data handling: Because ImmunoSEQ provided only junction sequences with no quality scores, the filtering differed. Clones were sequenced by immunoSEQ multiplex PCR, and TCRdb holds only the in-frame ones, with some missing. V, J and clone size derive from that table, while D and trimming were established from the DNA sequence. The profile shows 150,000 to 200,000 clones, about 93% of them singletons. The sample comprised naive CD4+ T cells sorted from blood. Subset denoted: CD45RA+ positively selected. The sequence came from a woman aged 30 to 39 in good health.

CDR3 DNA: TGCGCCAGCAGCTTGGAGTCGGGGTGGAATCAGCCCCAGCATTTT. Translated, it gives CASSLESGWNQPQHF. The chain recombines TRBV5-1 with TRBJ1-5, with unresolved D. The CDR3 is 15 residues long. The V end was cut by 0 bases, the J end by 4 bases, with 11 bases between. Germline CDR1 and CDR2: SGHRS and YFSETQ. The whole variable domain, remainder taken from reference TRBV5-1 and TRBJ1-5, is KAGVTQTPRYLIKTRGQQVTLSCSPISGHRSVSWYQQTPGQGLQFLFEYFSETQRNKGNFPGRFSGRQFSNSRSEMNVSTLELGDSALYLCASSLESGWNQPQHFGDGTRLSIL.